This is a list of T cell receptor beta chains from one sample in a study of blood T cells in healthy people across ages. TCRdb itself ran the 5' RACE reads through MiXCR, one entry per CDR3 protein. The profile shows 1.5 million to 1.9 million distinct CDR3 sequences, roughly 43% of them singletons. The sequencing input was blood. The receptors stem from a woman between 18 and 29 years old in good health. The CDR3 runs from the conserved cysteine through the conserved F or W. The order of the fields is V gene, J gene, clone size, D gene, CDR3 DNA, CDR3 protein. A D gene is named only where the DNA matches it firmly. Size tells how often a clone was seen (once, few, many) or the class of an expanded clone, and some rows leave it out.

TRBV6-5	TRBJ2-3	few	TRBD2	TGTGCCAGCAGTACCGGGACTAGCCTCACAGATACGCAGTATTTT	CASSTGTSLTDTQYF
TRBV6-1	TRBJ1-4	.	.	TGTGCCAGCAGTGGGACAGCTAATGAAGAACTGTTTTTT	CASSGTANEELFF
TRBV4-3	TRBJ2-7	many	TRBD1	TGCGCCAGCAGCCAAGTTCACAGGGGTCGCACCTACGAGCAGTACTTC	CASSQVHRGRTYEQYF
TRBV12-3/TRBV12-4	TRBJ1-4	.	.	TGTGCCAACAACCCAGGGTATACTAATGAAAAACTGTTTTTT	CANNPGYTNEKLFF
TRBV5-1	TRBJ2-2	few	TRBD1	TGCGCCAGCAGCTTGGATTCTCGGACAGGGGGGAACACCGGGGAGCTGTTTTTT	CASSLDSRTGGNTGELFF
TRBV9	TRBJ2-1	.	.	TGTGCCAGCAGCGTACTCGCGGGGAATTACAATGAGCAGTTCTTC	CASSVLAGNYNEQFF
TRBV4-1	TRBJ2-7	.	TRBD2	TGCGCCAGCAGCCAACCGCGGGGGGGCAGCGAGCAGTACTTC	CASSQPRGGSEQYF
TRBV20-1	TRBJ2-3	.	.	TGCAGTGCTACTGAGGGGCTCGCAGATACGCAGTATTTT	CSATEGLADTQYF
TRBV25-1	TRBJ2-7	few	.	TGTGCCAGCAGTGCCCCCCGGGGCACCAACAATGAGCAGTACTTC	CASSAPRGTNNEQYF
TRBV9	TRBJ2-5	.	.	TGTGCCAGCAGCGGTCAATGGGGGGAGGAGACCCAGTACTTC	CASSGQWGEETQYF